This record covers a single T cell receptor beta chain. Its target is unknown. From the RT-PCR reads, TCRdb called clonotypes with MiXCR, one entry per CDR3 protein. The sample consists of some 480,000 distinct CDR3 sequences, roughly 11% of them appearing once. The CDR3 spans 13 residues. V dropped 3 bases and J dropped 2 bases, with 6 bases sitting between them. Germline lookup yields CDR1 SGHTA and CDR2 FQGTGA. These data belong to a study of response to subunit inactivated influenza vaccine. Study-wide results and limits: The study's authors posited that every seasonal influenza vaccination enlists few new T cells.

This chain joins TRBV7-3 and TRBJ2-3; D is unresolved. Sequencing used PBMCs from blood, obtained 40 to 50 days after vaccination. This TCR was sampled from a man aged 50 to 60 who received an inactivated influenza vaccine. The CDR3, as DNA: TGTGCCAGCAGCTTGTCAGCCACAGATACGCAGTATTTT. Amino acid sequence: CASSLSATDTQYF.